The sequence of this TCR beta chain was determined in a study of blood T cell repertoires in COVID-19. Overall study context: The cDNA or gDNA used as material had been derived from T cells, B-cell-depleted T cells, or PBMCs.

The length of the CDR3 is 15 residues. Per the germline V gene, CDR1 is SEHNR and CDR2 is FQNEAQ (reference sequence). The V end lost 5 bases, the J end lost 6 bases, and 19 bases lay between the germline ends. Seattle cases were enrolled at active infection and followed longitudinally. Measured with immunoSEQ multiplex PCR; TCRdb has only the in-frame clones, and not every one. Of approximately 300,000 clones detected, 80% to 95% appear once; the ten largest clones hold roughly 7.3%. The source material was peripheral blood. The rearrangement joins TRBV7-9 to TRBJ1-1; D may be TRBD1 (5 bases). The sequence was obtained from a woman aged 25 to 39 with COVID-19, enrolled during active disease. The CDR3, as DNA: TGTGCCAGCAGCCCGAACCAGGGAGGACGGTCTGAAGCTTTCTTT. This codes for CASSPNQGGRSEAFF.